This T cell receptor beta chain was captured by sequencing in a study of post-analysis software for immune sequencing data. General observations from the study: When compared against controls, multiple sclerosis patients showed significantly lower normalized Chao1 diversity. Patients showed TRBV5-6, TRBV5-1 and TRBV20-1 among a few TRBV segments more frequent than in controls.

The CDR3 has 11 residues. The V gene end was trimmed by 3 bases and the J gene end by 13 bases; junction bases not matched to a gene: 2. Germline loops: CDR1 SGHRS, CDR2 YFSETQ. Points on this clonotype: Its matching antigen is unknown.

Unique molecular identifiers tagged the TCR beta cDNA libraries. MiXCR, applied by TCRdb to the PCR reads, yields one record per CDR3 protein. The sample records 450,000 to 700,000 distinct CDR3 sequences, roughly two fifths being singletons. The sequence was obtained from a girl under 18 with multiple sclerosis. This chain connects TRBV5-1 to TRBJ2-1, with 9 bases fitting TRBD1. The sample comprised blood. CDR3 loop: CASSSDRGQFF. In DNA, the CDR3 is TGCGCCAGCAGCTCGGACAGGGGACAGTTCTTC.